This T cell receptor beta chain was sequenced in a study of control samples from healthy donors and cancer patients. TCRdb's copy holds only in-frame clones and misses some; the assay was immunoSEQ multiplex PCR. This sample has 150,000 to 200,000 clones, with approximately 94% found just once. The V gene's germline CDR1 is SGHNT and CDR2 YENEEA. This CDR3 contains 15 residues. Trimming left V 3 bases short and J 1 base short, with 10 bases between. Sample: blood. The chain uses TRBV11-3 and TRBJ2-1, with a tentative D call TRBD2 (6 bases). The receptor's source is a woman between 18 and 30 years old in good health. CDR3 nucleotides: TGTGCCAGCAGCTTCGGGGGACCGTCCTACAATGAGCAGTTCTTC. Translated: CASSFGGPSYNEQFF.